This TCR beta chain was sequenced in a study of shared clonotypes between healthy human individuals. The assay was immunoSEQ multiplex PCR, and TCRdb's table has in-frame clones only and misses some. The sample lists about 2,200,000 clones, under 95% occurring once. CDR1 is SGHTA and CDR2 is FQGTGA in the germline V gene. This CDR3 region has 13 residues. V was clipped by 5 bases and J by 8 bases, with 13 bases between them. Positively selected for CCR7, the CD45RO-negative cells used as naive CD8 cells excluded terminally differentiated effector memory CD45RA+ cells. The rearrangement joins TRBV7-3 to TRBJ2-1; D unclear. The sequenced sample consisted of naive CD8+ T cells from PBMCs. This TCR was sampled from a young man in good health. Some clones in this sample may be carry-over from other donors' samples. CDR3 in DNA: TGTGCCAGCAGCCTAGACCTCACGGATGAGCAGTTCTTC. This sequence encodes CASSLDLTDEQFF.